This is a list of T cell receptor beta chains from one sample in a study of memory CD4+ T cells and cytomegalovirus serostatus. Repertoires were generated with immunoSEQ multiplex PCR, while TCRdb's copy carries only in-frame clones and drops some. Here the sample spans tens of thousands of clones, roughly 76% being singletons. The sample consisted of memory CD4+ T cells from blood. These receptors all come from an adult in good health and CMV-seropositive. Both conserved end residues are part of each CDR3. The order of the fields is V gene, J gene, CDR3 protein.

>TRBV5-4|TRBJ2-7
CASSSQGGVGHEQYF
>TRBV6-5|TRBJ2-2
CASSEPGGTGELFF
>TRBV5-6|TRBJ1-2
CASRGVSEVSANYGYTF
>TRBV7-8|TRBJ2-6
CASSLRPSGANVLTF
>TRBV7-2|TRBJ2-1
CASSLGLASGNEQFF
>TRBV9|TRBJ1-1
CASSVGGAGNTEAFF
>TRBV5-1|TRBJ2-3
CASSLGLLSSTDTQYF
>TRBV5-5|TRBJ1-6
CASSFLGTDNSPLHF
>TRBV18|TRBJ2-3
CASSPQGGADTQYF
>TRBV28|TRBJ1-3
CASNAGTTGNTIYF
>TRBV27|TRBJ1-3
CASSFSSGNTIYF
>TRBV2|TRBJ1-1
CASSDGTGRAEAFF
>TRBV6-1|TRBJ2-5
CASSGLPRGETQYF
>TRBV7-8|TRBJ1-1
CASSLVPASNTEAFF
>TRBV10-3|TRBJ2-2
CAIRTDLPQNTGELFF
>TRBV11-2|TRBJ2-1
CASSLHRGDNEQFF
>TRBV7-6|TRBJ2-7
CASSLAGPNNEQYF
>TRBV2|TRBJ1-4
CASSDPSGFNEKLFF
>TRBV6-5|TRBJ2-5
CASSYQRGRQETQYF
>TRBV4-2|TRBJ2-1
CASSQDRAETYNEQFF
>TRBV25-1|TRBJ1-1
CASSRPGMNTEAFF
>TRBV5-1|TRBJ2-3
CASSPHLARTESTDTQYF
>TRBV2|TRBJ2-2
CASSEEAGNTGELFF
>TRBV4-1|TRBJ1-2
CASSHDRTALNFYGYTF
>TRBV7-3|TRBJ2-5
CASSLTGHGETQYF
>TRBV7-2|TRBJ1-2
CASSSTRTTGVTYGYTF
>TRBV7-9|TRBJ1-2
CASSSQASGYTF
>TRBV4-3|TRBJ1-4
CASSQLGSEKLFF
>TRBV28|TRBJ2-5
CASSFGRGGWAAQETQYF
>TRBV7-9|TRBJ1-6
CASSAAGEGAKSPLHF
>TRBV9|TRBJ2-3
CASSVGSGRPSTDTQYF
>TRBV28|TRBJ1-1
CASTRQGTSEAFF
>TRBV6-6|TRBJ2-7
CASSNGQGAREQYF
>TRBV6-1|TRBJ1-3
CASIKTDSPGNTIYF
>TRBV9|TRBJ2-1
CASSVDSGRAVNEQFF
>TRBV11-2|TRBJ2-2
CASSLVYQLAVANTGELFF
>TRBV10-2|TRBJ2-7
CASSESVSRSGSGEQYF
>TRBV11-2|TRBJ2-7
CASRSRTSLVYEQYF
>TRBV20-1|TRBJ2-7
CSALDSYEQYF
>TRBV10-3|TRBJ1-4
CAISQGPGFSDEKLFF
>TRBV6-5|TRBJ1-3
CASSYSFPERNTIYF
>TRBV2|TRBJ2-7
CASRPVFYEQYF
>TRBV2|TRBJ2-1
CASSGTVRGNEQFF
>TRBV2|TRBJ1-4
CASSSRQALNEKLFF
>TRBV2|TRBJ2-2
CASSEWGSRANTGELFF
>TRBV4-1|TRBJ2-3
CASSRGGADTQYF
>TRBV7-3|TRBJ2-2
CASSPQREATGELFF
>TRBV5-1|TRBJ1-4
CASSLGDRGFNEKLFF
>TRBV6-5|TRBJ1-5
CASGPYNQPQHF
>TRBV11-2|TRBJ2-7
CASSSWPRGKSYEQYF
>TRBV30|TRBJ2-1
CAWSGKGLAGEGEQFF
>TRBV7-9|TRBJ2-4
CASSLGRVNIQYF
>TRBV7-2|TRBJ2-5
CASSSRTQETQYF
>TRBV2|TRBJ2-1
CASSEEREYNEQFF
>TRBV6-1|TRBJ2-2
CASSGRFANTGELFF
>TRBV18|TRBJ1-1
CASSKQGGTEAFF